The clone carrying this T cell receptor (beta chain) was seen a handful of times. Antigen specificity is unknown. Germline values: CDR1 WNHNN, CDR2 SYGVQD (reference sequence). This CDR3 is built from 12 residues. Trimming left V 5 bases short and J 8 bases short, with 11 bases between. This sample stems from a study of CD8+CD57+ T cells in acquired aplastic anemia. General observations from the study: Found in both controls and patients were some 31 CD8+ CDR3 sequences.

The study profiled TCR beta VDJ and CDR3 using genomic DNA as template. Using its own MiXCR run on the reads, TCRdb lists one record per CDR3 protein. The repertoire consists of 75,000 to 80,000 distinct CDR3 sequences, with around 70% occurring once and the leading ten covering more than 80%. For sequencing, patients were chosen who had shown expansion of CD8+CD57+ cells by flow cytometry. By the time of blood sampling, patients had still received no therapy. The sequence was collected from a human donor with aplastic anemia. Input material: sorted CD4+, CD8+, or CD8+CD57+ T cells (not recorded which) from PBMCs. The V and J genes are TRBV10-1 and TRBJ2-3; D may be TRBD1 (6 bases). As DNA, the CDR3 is TGCGCCAGCAGTCCAGGGGTCGGTACGCAGTATTTT. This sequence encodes CASSPGVGTQYF.